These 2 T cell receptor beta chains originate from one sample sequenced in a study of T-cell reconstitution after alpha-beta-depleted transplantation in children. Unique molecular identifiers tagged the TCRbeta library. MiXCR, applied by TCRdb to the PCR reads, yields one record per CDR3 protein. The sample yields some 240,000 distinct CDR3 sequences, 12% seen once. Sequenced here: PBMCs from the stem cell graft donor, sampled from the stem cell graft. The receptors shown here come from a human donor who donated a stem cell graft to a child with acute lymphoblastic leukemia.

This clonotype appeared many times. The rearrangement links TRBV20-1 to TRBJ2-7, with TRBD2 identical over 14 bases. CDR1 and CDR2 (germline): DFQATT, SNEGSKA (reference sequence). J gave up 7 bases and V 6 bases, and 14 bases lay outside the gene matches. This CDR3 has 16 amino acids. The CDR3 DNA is TGCAGTGCCCCACCCCGACTAGCGGGAGGGCCGGATGAGCAGTACTTC. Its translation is CSAPPRLAGGPDEQYF.

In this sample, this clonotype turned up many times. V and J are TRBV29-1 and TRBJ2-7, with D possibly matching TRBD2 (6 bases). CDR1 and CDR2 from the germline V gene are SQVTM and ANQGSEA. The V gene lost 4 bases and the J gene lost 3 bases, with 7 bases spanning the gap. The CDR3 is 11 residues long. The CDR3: CSVGEDYEQYF. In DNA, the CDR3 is TGCAGCGTTGGGGAGGACTACGAGCAGTACTTC.